The source of this T cell receptor (beta chain) is a study of OX40 agonist ivuxolimab in advanced cancers. A word on this clone: Its cognate antigen is unknown.

General observations from the study: Compared with CD4+, CD8+ T cells on average had more expanded clones.

Germline V lookup: CDR1 MNHNY, CDR2 SVGAGI (reference sequence). This CDR3 has 14 residues. Trimming stripped 6 bases from V and 6 bases from J, with 12 bases between. Assay: immunoSEQ multiplex PCR; the TCRdb copy retains only in-frame clones and omits some. The data contain around 80,000 clones, around 85% of them singletons. Autoimmune disease history or systemic immunosuppression led to patients being barred. V gene TRBV6-6 combines with J gene TRBJ2-6; perhaps TRBD1 as D (6 bases). Here the sequenced sample was CD4+ or CD8+ T cells sorted from blood, taken in a trial of the OX40 agonist ivuxolimab. This receptor was identified in an adult with an advanced solid tumor such as melanoma, head and neck, liver or kidney cancer. The CDR3 DNA follows: TGTGCCAGCAGGCGGACAGTCCAGGCCAACGTCCTGACTTTC. It codes for CASRRTVQANVLTF.